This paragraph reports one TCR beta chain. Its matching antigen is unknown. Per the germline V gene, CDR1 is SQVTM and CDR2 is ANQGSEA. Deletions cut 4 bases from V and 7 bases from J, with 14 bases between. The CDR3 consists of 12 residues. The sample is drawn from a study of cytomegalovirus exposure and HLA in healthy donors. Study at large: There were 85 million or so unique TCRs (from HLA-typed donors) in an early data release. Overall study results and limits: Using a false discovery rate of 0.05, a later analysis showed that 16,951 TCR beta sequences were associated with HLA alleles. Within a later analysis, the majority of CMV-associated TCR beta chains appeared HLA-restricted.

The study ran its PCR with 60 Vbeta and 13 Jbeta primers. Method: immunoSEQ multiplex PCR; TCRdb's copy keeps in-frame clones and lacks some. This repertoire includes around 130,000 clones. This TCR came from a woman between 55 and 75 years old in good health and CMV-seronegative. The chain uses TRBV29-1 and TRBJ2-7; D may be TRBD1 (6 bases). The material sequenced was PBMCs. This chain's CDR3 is CSVGDRTREQYF. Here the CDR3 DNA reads TGCAGCGTTGGAGACAGGACAAGGGAGCAGTACTTC.